A selection of T cell receptor beta chains follows, all from one sample in a study of T cells in Graves' hyperthyroidism and ophthalmopathy. TCRdb itself ran the multiplex PCR reads through MiXCR, one entry per CDR3 protein. The top ten hold 34% of the sample, which has 660,000 or so distinct CDR3 sequences, roughly 20% seen once. The sequencing input was blood. These receptors were obtained from a man in his thirties or forties with Graves' ophthalmopathy. The CDR3 runs from the conserved cysteine through the conserved F or W. A D gene is named only where the DNA matches it firmly. Rows give clone size only sometimes, using once, few, many, or a class for an expanded clone.

>many|NA|TRBJ2-1|TRBV3-1
CASSQEPRGEQFF
TGTGCCAGCAGCCAAGAACCGAGGGGTGAGCAGTTCTTC
>many|NA|TRBJ2-7|TRBV7-8
CASSFSVPYEQYF
TGTGCCAGCAGCTTCTCCGTGCCCTACGAGCAGTACTTC
>few|TRBD2|TRBJ2-1|TRBV20-1
CSAYDLTSGRINNDEQFF
TGCAGTGCTTACGACTTGACTAGCGGGAGAATAAACAATGATGAGCAGTTCTTC
>many|NA|TRBJ1-1|TRBV3-1
CASSQDHVGTEAFF
TGTGCCAGCAGCCAAGATCACGTGGGAACTGAAGCTTTCTTT
>NA|NA|TRBJ2-7|TRBV6-1
CASSEGDPYEQYF
TGTGCCAGCAGTGAAGGGGACCCGTACGAGCAGTACTTC
>few|NA|TRBJ2-3|TRBV29-1
CSAVDSTDTQYF
TGCAGCGCCGTAGACAGCACAGATACGCAGTATTTT
>few|NA|TRBJ2-7|TRBV7-9
CASSHRSSSYEQYF
TGTGCCAGCAGTCACAGGTCCTCCTCCTACGAGCAGTACTTC
>NA|NA|TRBJ1-2|TRBV6-1
CASTLPGDGYTF
TGTGCCAGCACCCTTCCAGGGGACGGCTACACCTTC
>NA|TRBD2|TRBJ2-5|TRBV5-8
CARSARGGGAGEETQYF
TGTGCCAGAAGCGCCCGGGGTGGTGGAGCGGGAGAAGAGACCCAGTACTTC
>NA|NA|TRBJ1-4|TRBV10-3
CATSDTRWEKLFF
TGTGCCACCAGTGATACCCGTTGGGAAAAACTGTTTTTT
>NA|NA|TRBJ2-7|TRBV13
CASSLRSAPVYEQYF
TGTGCCAGCAGCCTGAGGAGCGCCCCGGTCTACGAGCAGTACTTC
>NA|NA|TRBJ2-7|TRBV2
CASRVIVYEQYF
TGTGCCAGCAGGGTGATCGTGTACGAGCAGTACTTC
>few|TRBD1|TRBJ2-7|TRBV9
CASSVEGTGAYEQYF
TGTGCCAGCAGCGTAGAAGGGACAGGGGCCTACGAGCAGTACTTC
>NA|NA|TRBJ1-4|TRBV6-5
CASSCAGCEKLFF
TGTGCCAGCAGTTGTGCGGGCTGCGAAAAACTGTTTTTT
>NA|TRBD2|TRBJ2-3|TRBV12-3/TRBV12-4
CACGGGSWFENTDTQYF
TGTGCCTGCGGCGGCGGGAGTTGGTTCGAAAACACAGATACGCAGTATTTT
>many|TRBD1|TRBJ2-7|TRBV28
CASSPHSGTGETYEQYF
TGTGCCAGCAGTCCCCACTCCGGGACAGGGGAAACCTACGAGCAGTACTTC
>many|NA|TRBJ2-3|TRBV20-1
CSARGSDTQYF
TGCAGTGCTAGGGGTTCAGATACGCAGTATTTT
>many|TRBD2|TRBJ2-7|TRBV7-9
CASSQSGRAFYEQYF
TGTGCCAGCAGCCAAAGCGGGAGGGCCTTCTACGAGCAGTACTTC
>many|TRBD2|TRBJ2-5|TRBV7-2
CASSFGSLAGETQYF
TGTGCCAGCAGCTTCGGATCTCTAGCGGGAGAGACCCAGTACTTC
>few|NA|TRBJ2-7|TRBV18
CASSIGPAGHSYEQYF
TGTGCCAGCTCAATAGGCCCGGCGGGGCATTCCTACGAGCAGTACTTC
>many|NA|TRBJ1-3|TRBV28
CASSFSGNTIYF
TGTGCCAGCAGTTTTTCAGGAAACACCATATATTTT
>NA|NA|TRBJ2-2|TRBV19
CASRRAGTNTGELFF
TGTGCCAGTAGAAGGGCGGGAACGAACACCGGGGAGCTGTTTTTT
>few|TRBD1|TRBJ2-5|TRBV29-1
CSAEDRVETQYF
TGCAGCGCCGAGGACAGGGTCGAGACCCAGTACTTC
>NA|TRBD1|TRBJ1-2|TRBV5-5
CASSPRGQRNYGYTF
TGTGCCAGCAGCCCCCGGGGACAGCGTAACTATGGCTACACCTTC
>NA|NA|TRBJ1-3|TRBV20-1
CSARDLRGLDTIYF
TGCAGTGCTAGAGATCTCCGGGGGTTGGACACCATATATTTT
>many|NA|TRBJ1-2|TRBV5-1
CASSNLDSNYGYTF
TGCGCCAGCAGCAACCTGGACAGCAACTATGGCTACACCTTC
>few|NA|TRBJ2-1|TRBV12-3/TRBV12-4
CASGRIYNEQFF
TGTGCCAGCGGGAGAATTTACAATGAGCAGTTCTTC
>NA|NA|TRBJ2-1|TRBV7-9
CASSAANEQFF
TGTGCCAGCAGTGCCGCCAATGAGCAGTTCTTC
>NA|TRBD1|TRBJ1-1|TRBV6-2/TRBV6-3
CASSYSGQHEAFF
TGTGCCAGCAGTTACTCGGGACAGCATGAAGCTTTCTTT
>few|NA|TRBJ2-6|TRBV18
CASSSKRGAHPSGANVLTF
TGTGCCAGCTCATCGAAGAGAGGGGCCCATCCTTCTGGGGCCAACGTCCTGACTTTC
>NA|NA|TRBJ1-2|TRBV6-6
CASSYAAYYGYTF
TGTGCCAGCAGTTACGCCGCCTACTATGGCTACACCTTC
>many|NA|TRBJ2-7|TRBV12-3/TRBV12-4
CASSPAVHEQYF
TGTGCCAGTTCCCCAGCAGTCCACGAGCAGTACTTC
>many|NA|TRBJ1-1|TRBV6-5
CASSYGWDSTEAFF
TGTGCCAGCAGTTACGGTTGGGATTCCACTGAAGCTTTCTTT
>NA|TRBD2|TRBJ2-2|TRBV19
CASRDPSGRTNTGELFF
TGTGCCAGTAGGGACCCTAGCGGGAGAACGAACACCGGGGAGCTGTTTTTT
>many|NA|TRBJ1-1|TRBV30
CAWSRASEAFF
TGTGCCTGGAGTCGAGCCTCCGAAGCTTTCTTT
>many|TRBD1|TRBJ2-7|TRBV11-3
CASSLTGTGAYEQYF
TGTGCCAGCAGCTTAACCGGGACAGGGGCCTACGAGCAGTACTTC
>few|TRBD2|TRBJ2-1|TRBV20-1
CSARGQERGYNEQFF
TGCAGTGCTAGGGGGCAGGAGCGGGGTTACAATGAGCAGTTCTTC
>many|TRBD2|TRBJ2-5|TRBV2
CASSEGGGTQGTQYF
TGTGCCAGCAGTGAAGGGGGGGGGACCCAAGGGACCCAGTACTTC
>NA|NA|TRBJ1-3|TRBV29-1
CSVVYQGGRNTIYF
TGCAGCGTTGTGTATCAGGGAGGGAGAAACACCATATATTTT
>NA|NA|TRBJ2-6|TRBV9
CASSAGRVLGANVLTF
TGTGCCAGCAGCGCGGGCCGAGTACTAGGGGCCAACGTCCTGACTTTC
>NA|TRBD2|TRBJ2-3|TRBV29-1
CSVELWGLAGVSTDTQYF
TGCAGCGTTGAACTATGGGGACTAGCGGGAGTTAGCACAGATACGCAGTATTTT
>NA|NA|TRBJ1-5|TRBV28
CASTREFGIPAQHF
TGTGCCAGCACCCGGGAGTTCGGCATACCGGCCCAGCATTTT
>few|NA|TRBJ2-4|TRBV30
CAWSRGVGIQYF
TGTGCCTGGAGTAGAGGGGTTGGCATTCAGTACTTC
>NA|TRBD1|TRBJ2-1|TRBV5-1
CASSFGDRANEQFF
TGCGCCAGCAGCTTTGGAGACAGGGCAAATGAGCAGTTCTTC
>few|NA|TRBJ1-3|TRBV7-9
CASSLSSLSGNTIYF
TGTGCCAGCAGCTTAAGCTCCCTCTCTGGAAACACCATATATTTT